This TCR beta chain derives from a study of shared clonotypes between healthy human individuals. Whole-study results and caveats: Across subsets, estimated richness was generally greater for naive than for memory populations. Only blood underwent sampling, and tissue repertoires likely differ. Clonotypes which were not shared had lower generation probabilities than clonotypes that all four donors shared.

CDR1 and CDR2 (germline): SQVTM, ANQGSEA. Trimming removed 0 bases at V and 4 bases at J, with 18 bases between. This CDR3 contains 16 residues. With regard to this clone: Antigen unknown.

Only in-frame clones appear in the TCRdb table, and some are missing; sequencing was by immunoSEQ multiplex PCR. Altogether about 660,000 clones are present, under 80% being singletons, with the ten largest covering under 2%. This chain connects TRBV29-1 to TRBJ1-1; D might be TRBD1 (5 bases). The clonotype was recovered from a woman under 40 in good health. Specimen: memory CD4+ T cells sorted from blood. Subset of the sample: CD45RA-negative fraction. The chain's CDR3 is CSVEDPREGRGTEAFF. The CDR3 DNA is TGCAGCGTTGAAGATCCCCGGGAGGGGAGAGGCACTGAAGCTTTCTTT.